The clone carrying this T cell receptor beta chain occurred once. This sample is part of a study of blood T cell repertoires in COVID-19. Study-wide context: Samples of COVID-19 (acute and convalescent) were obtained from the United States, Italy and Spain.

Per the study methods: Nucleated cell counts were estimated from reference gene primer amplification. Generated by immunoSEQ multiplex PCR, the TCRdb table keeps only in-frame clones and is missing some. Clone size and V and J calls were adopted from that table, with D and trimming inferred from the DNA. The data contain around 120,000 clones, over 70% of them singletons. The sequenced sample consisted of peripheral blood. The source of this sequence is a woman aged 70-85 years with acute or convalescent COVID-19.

The CDR3 sequence: CASSKGGSGTGTEAFF. CDR3 coding DNA: TGTGCCAGCTCAAAAGGTGGTTCCGGGACAGGGACTGAAGCTTTCTTT. The V call is TRBV18, the J call TRBJ1-1, with 9 positions matching TRBD1. V dropped 5 bases and J dropped 5; count of bases not matched to a gene: 12. The CDR3 covers 16 residues. In germline, CDR1 is KGHSH, CDR2 LQKENI.